This is a list of T cell receptor beta chains from one sample in a study of blood T cell repertoires in COVID-19. Method: immunoSEQ multiplex PCR; TCRdb's copy keeps in-frame clones and lacks some. Here the sample spans some 310,000 clones, roughly nine tenths being singletons. Specimen: peripheral blood. All receptors derive from a woman between 25 and 40 years old with COVID-19, enrolled during active disease. CDR3s include the opening cysteine and the closing phenylalanine or tryptophan. Fields, in order: clone size, V gene, D gene, J gene, CDR3 protein, CDR3 DNA. D genes are given only for firm matches. Not every row has a clone size; where given, it reads once, few, many or a size class.

>NA|TRBV4-1|TRBD1|TRBJ1-5
CASSQAIQGYSNQPQHF
TGCGCCAGCAGCCAGGCTATACAGGGGTATAGCAATCAGCCCCAGCATTTT
>NA|TRBV10-1|NA|TRBJ1-1
CASSESRQGNTEAFF
TGCGCCAGCAGTGAGTCTCGGCAGGGCAACACTGAAGCTTTCTTT
>NA|TRBV29-1|NA|TRBJ1-1
CSAEDRVHAEAFF
TGCAGCGCGGAAGACAGAGTGCACGCTGAAGCTTTCTTT
>NA|TRBV19|NA|TRBJ1-5
CASSIRTEPGPQHF
TGTGCCAGTAGTATACGGACAGAGCCTGGGCCCCAGCATTTT
>once|TRBV30|TRBD1|TRBJ2-5
CAWSVGDRRGETQYF
TGTGCCTGGAGTGTAGGGGACAGGAGGGGAGAGACCCAGTACTTC
>NA|TRBV6-1|NA|TRBJ2-3
CASSDQGTTDTQYF
TGTGCCAGCAGTGACCAGGGAACCACAGATACGCAGTATTTT
>few|TRBV28|NA|TRBJ1-4
CASSFGLNEKLFF
TGTGCCAGCAGTTTTGGGCTTAATGAAAAACTGTTTTTT
>NA|TRBV6-5|TRBD1|TRBJ1-2
CASRPTGGGYGYTF
TGTGCCAGCAGACCGACAGGGGGTGGCTATGGCTACACCTTC
>once|TRBV11-2|TRBD2|TRBJ2-7
CASSPLRTSDEQYF
TGTGCCAGCAGCCCTTTGAGGACTAGTGACGAGCAGTACTTC
>NA|TRBV28|NA|TRBJ1-2
CASSLAQGRDYTF
TGTGCCAGCAGTTTAGCCCAGGGAAGGGACTACACCTTC
>once|TRBV7-8|NA|TRBJ1-2
CASSPHGRTVNFNYGYTF
TGTGCCAGCAGCCCCCATGGGAGGACCGTTAACTTTAACTATGGCTACACCTTC
>NA|TRBV24-1|TRBD2|TRBJ2-2
CATSDPRWTSGRSFTGELFF
TGTGCCACCAGTGATCCGCGATGGACTAGCGGGAGAAGTTTCACCGGGGAGCTGTTTTTT
>NA|TRBV29-1|NA|TRBJ1-2
CSVISGAIGGYTF
TGCAGCGTTATCTCAGGGGCGATCGGTGGCTACACCTTC
>few|TRBV7-9|NA|TRBJ1-5
CASSGPTSNQPQHF
TGTGCCAGCAGTGGGCCCACGTCGAATCAGCCCCAGCATTTT
>once|TRBV7-2|NA|TRBJ1-2
CASSPESGPGYGYTF
TGTGCCAGCAGCCCGGAGTCAGGGCCTGGCTATGGCTACACCTTC
>NA|TRBV19|TRBD1|TRBJ1-5
CASSMGDRVGPGQPQHF
TGTGCCAGTAGTATGGGGGACAGGGTGGGTCCGGGGCAGCCCCAGCATTTT